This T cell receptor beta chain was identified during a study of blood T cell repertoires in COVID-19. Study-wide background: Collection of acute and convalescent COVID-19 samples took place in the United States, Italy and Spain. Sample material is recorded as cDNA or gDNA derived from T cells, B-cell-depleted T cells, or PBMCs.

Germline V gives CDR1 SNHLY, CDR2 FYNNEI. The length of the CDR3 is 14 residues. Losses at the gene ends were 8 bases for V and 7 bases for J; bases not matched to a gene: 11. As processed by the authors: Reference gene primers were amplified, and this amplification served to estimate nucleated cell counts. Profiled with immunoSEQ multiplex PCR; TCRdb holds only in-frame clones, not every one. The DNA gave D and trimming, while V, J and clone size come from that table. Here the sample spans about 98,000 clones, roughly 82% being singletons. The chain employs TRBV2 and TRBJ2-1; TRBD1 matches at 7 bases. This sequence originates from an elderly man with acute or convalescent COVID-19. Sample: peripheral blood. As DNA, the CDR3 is TGTGCCAGCGAGACAGGGAGACAACAGAATGAGCAGTTCTTC. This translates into CASETGRQQNEQFF.